Below, 21 T cell receptor beta chains from the same sample are listed, as sequenced in a study of early T cells in non-severe SARS-CoV-2 infection. TCRdb redid the calling of the 5' RACE reads with MiXCR, one entry per CDR3 protein. In the table there are around 58,000 distinct CDR3 sequences, about 7.7% of which are singletons. This specimen consisted of whole blood, obtained at baseline. Every receptor here comes from an adult who was a healthcare worker with PCR-confirmed SARS-CoV-2 infection or an uninfected control (not recorded which).

The V and J genes are TRBV29-1 and TRBJ2-1; tentatively, D is TRBD2 (6 bases). Trimming shortened V by 3 bases and J by 3 bases, and 15 bases separated the two germline ends. Germline V lookup: CDR1 SQVTM, CDR2 ANQGSEA. CDR3 length: 15 amino acids. The CDR3 sequence is CSVEFYGSNYNEQFF. The DNA for the CDR3 is TGCAGCGTTGAGTTTTACGGGAGCAACTACAATGAGCAGTTCTTC.

This clonotype was seen at least ten times. This chain links TRBV29-1 with TRBJ2-1; D is unclear. This CDR3 has 12 residues. CDR1 SQVTM and CDR2 ANQGSEA come from the germline V gene. The ends were cut back, 5 bases at V and 7 bases at J, with 12 bases in the middle. CDR3 DNA sequence: TGCAGCGTTCGATGGGTGGAGAATGAGCAGTTCTTC. Translated: CSVRWVENEQFF.

This clonotype was detected only a few times. The V gene is TRBV4-3, the J gene TRBJ2-1, with 12 bases aligning to TRBD2. J was trimmed by 6 bases and V by 4 bases; bases with no gene match: 4. Germline CDR1 and CDR2: LGHNA and YSLEER. This CDR3 has 15 amino acids. The CDR3 region has the DNA TGCGCCAGCAGCCCTCGACTAGCGGGAGCCAATGAGCAGTTCTTC. Translation gives CASSPRLAGANEQFF.

This clonotype was counted many times. The J gene is TRBJ2-5, the V gene TRBV5-4; 9 nucleotides agree with TRBD1. V lost 4 bases, J lost 1 base, and 2 bases stayed unmatched. This CDR3 spans 14 amino acids. CDR1 is SGHNT and CDR2 is YYREEE in the germline V gene (reference sequence). The CDR3 bases are TGTGCCAGCAGCATACAGGGGGCCCAAGAGACCCAGTACTTC. Residues: CASSIQGAQETQYF.

The rearrangement links TRBV29-1 to TRBJ2-1; maybe TRBD1 (6 bases). This CDR3 is built from 13 residues. Between the trimmed V and J ends, which lost 3 bases and 5 bases, there was a span of 11 bases. The germline V gene has CDR1 SQVTM and CDR2 ANQGSEA. CDR3 loop: CSVDKGQNNEQFF. The CDR3 DNA is TGCAGCGTTGATAAGGGACAAAACAATGAGCAGTTCTTC.

The J gene is TRBJ2-3, the V gene TRBV12-3 or TRBV12-4; 10 bases are a match to TRBD1. CDR3 length: 14 amino acids. After removal of 6 bases from V and 3 bases from J, the junction contained 3 bases not matched to a gene. CDR3 in amino acids: CASSRTGGTDTQYF. The CDR3, as DNA: TGTGCCAGCAGCCGGACAGGGGGGACAGATACGCAGTATTTT.

The chain employs TRBV12-3 or TRBV12-4 and TRBJ2-1, with 7 nucleotides matching TRBD2. This CDR3 comprises 11 residues. J was trimmed by 9 bases and V by 8 bases; bases with no gene match: 4. In DNA form, the CDR3 reads TGTGCCAGCGGACTAGGTTTTGAGCAGTTCTTC. Protein sequence: CASGLGFEQFF.

The rearrangement links TRBV7-9 to TRBJ2-2; a weak D match, TRBD1 (5 bases). The CDR3 spans 15 residues. Germline-derived CDR1 and CDR2 are SEHNR and FQNEAQ (reference sequence). The V and J ends lost 5 bases and 4 bases respectively, with 14 bases between them. The CDR3 region is CASSIAQARTGELFF. CDR3 coding DNA: TGTGCCAGCAGCATCGCACAGGCCCGCACCGGGGAGCTGTTTTTT.

This clonotype was counted many times. This chain connects TRBV7-9 to TRBJ2-5; 10 nucleotides align to TRBD1. Germline CDR1 reads SEHNR; CDR2 reads FQNEAQ (reference sequence). Trimming removed 4 bases from V and 12 bases from J; junction bases left unmatched: 5. This CDR3 is built from 12 residues. The CDR3 region is CASSSPGTGEYF. The CDR3 bases are TGTGCCAGCAGCTCACCTGGGACAGGGGAGTACTTC.

This clonotype occurred many times. The chain has TRBV7-9 and TRBJ2-3; 11 bases are a match to TRBD1. Trimming cost V 5 bases and J 1 base; bases outside gene matches: 2. The CDR3 spans 15 residues. Per germline, CDR1 SEHNR and CDR2 FQNEAQ (reference sequence). This chain's CDR3 is CASSRTGGGTDTQYF. The CDR3 DNA reads TGTGCCAGCAGCCGGACAGGGGGCGGCACAGATACGCAGTATTTT.

This clonotype was observed many times. V and J are TRBV28 and TRBJ1-1, with D uncertain. Germline V lookup: CDR1 MDHEN, CDR2 SYDVKM. This CDR3 is built from 15 residues. Trimming shortened V by 0 bases and J by 2 bases, and 10 bases separated the two germline ends. CDR3 in DNA: TGTGCCAGCAGTTTATGGGGTGAAGTCAACACTGAAGCTTTCTTT. The encoded protein is CASSLWGEVNTEAFF. Combining the CDR3 with reference TRBV28 and TRBJ1-1 gives the whole variable domain DVKVTQSSRYLVKRTGEKVFLECVQDMDHENMFWYRQDPGLGLRLIYFSYDVKMKEKGDIPEGYSVSREKKERFSLILESASTNQTSMYLCASSLWGEVNTEAFFGQGTRLTVV.

The chain is built from TRBV7-2 and TRBJ2-7; D is uncertain. Trimming cost V 1 base and J 3 bases, with 13 bases left between them. The CDR3 is 15 amino acids. CDR1 and CDR2 from the germline V gene are SGHTA and FQGNSA. The CDR3 reads CASSLGVTEIYEQYF. CDR3 nucleotide sequence: TGTGCCAGCAGCTTAGGGGTTACAGAAATCTACGAGCAGTACTTC.

This clonotype was recorded at least ten times. The gene calls are TRBV4-1 and TRBJ2-1; 7 bases map to TRBD1. This CDR3 is 14 amino acids long. V shed 1 base, J shed 5 bases, and the junction held 2 bases outside the gene matches. Germline values: CDR1 MGHRA, CDR2 YSYEKL. The chain's CDR3 is CASSQAGQDNEQFF. In DNA form, the CDR3 reads TGCGCCAGCAGCCAAGCCGGACAGGACAATGAGCAGTTCTTC.

The rearrangement uses TRBV4-3 and TRBJ2-3; TRBD2 aligns across 14 bases. There are 17 residues in the CDR3. Germline CDR1 and CDR2: LGHNA and YSLEER. Germline trimming cut 0 bases from V and 6 bases from J; bases unmatched to any gene: 5. The CDR3 loop is CASSQDRGLAGVDTQYF. The CDR3 DNA reads TGCGCCAGCAGCCAAGACCGGGGACTAGCGGGAGTGGATACGCAGTATTTT.

Many counts were recorded for this clonotype. This chain uses TRBV12-3 or TRBV12-4 with TRBJ2-2; perhaps TRBD1 as D (7 bases). Between the trimmed V and J ends, which lost 6 bases and 2 bases, there was a span of 10 bases. This CDR3 comprises 14 residues. In DNA form, the CDR3 reads TGTGCCAGCAGGCGGGACAGAAACACCGGGGAGCTGTTTTTT. This encodes CASRRDRNTGELFF.

This clonotype has just a few counts. The chain recombines TRBV7-9 with TRBJ2-5; D is uncertain. The V end lost 3 bases, the J end lost 1 base, and 12 bases lay between the germline ends. CDR1 is SEHNR, CDR2 FQNEAQ, per germline (reference sequence). The length of the CDR3 is 15 residues. This CDR3 is CASSLVRTSQETQYF. In DNA, the CDR3 is TGTGCCAGCAGCTTGGTCAGAACCTCCCAAGAGACCCAGTACTTC.

This clonotype has ten or more counts. This chain uses TRBV4-3 with TRBJ1-2; D unclear. V was pared by 3 bases and J by 6 bases, with 23 bases between. The CDR3 is 17 residues long. CDR1 LGHNA and CDR2 YSLEER come from the germline V gene. The chain's CDR3 is CASSHPGGGSPFDGYTF. The CDR3 region has the DNA TGCGCCAGCAGCCATCCAGGCGGAGGGAGCCCATTCGATGGCTACACCTTC.

This clonotype was seen a handful of times. The chain has TRBV2 and TRBJ2-3, with D perhaps matching TRBD1 (6 bases). The V and J ends lost 7 bases and 4 bases respectively, with 15 bases between them. Germline CDR1 SNHLY, CDR2 FYNNEI. The CDR3 sequence is 14 residues long. The CDR3 region has the DNA TGTGCCAGCACAGGCTCCCCAGGGGCAGATACGCAGTATTTT. Translating it yields CASTGSPGADTQYF. Looking up the rest from reference TRBV2 and TRBJ2-3 gives the full variable domain: EPEVTQTPSHQVTQMGQEVILRCVPISNHLYFYWYRQILGQKVEFLVSFYNNEISEKSEIFDDQFSVERPDGSNFTLKIRSTKLEDSAMYFCASTGSPGADTQYFGPGTRLTVL.

Many counts were recorded for this clonotype. This chain connects TRBV28 to TRBJ2-1; 8 bases line up with TRBD2. Germline V gene data show CDR1 as MDHEN and CDR2 as SYDVKM. This CDR3 has 14 residues. With V trimmed by 4 bases and J by 7 bases, 6 bases remained unmatched. The DNA for the CDR3 is TGTGCCAGCAGTTCAGCGGGAGTGGGGAATGAGCAGTTCTTC. It encodes CASSSAGVGNEQFF.

The chain combines TRBV30 with TRBJ1-1; D unresolved. Looked up from germline, CDR1 is GTSNPN and CDR2 is SVGIG (reference sequence). There are 13 residues in the CDR3. The V end lost 2 bases, the J end lost 0 bases, and 7 bases lay between the germline ends. The CDR3 region has the DNA TGTGCCTGGAGTAGGACCCTGAACACTGAAGCTTTCTTT. This gives the protein CAWSRTLNTEAFF.

The sample holds many counts of this clonotype. This rearrangement joins TRBV6-5 to TRBJ1-5, with D uncertain. V was pared by 2 bases and J by 4 bases, with 6 bases between. CDR1 and CDR2 (germline): MNHEY, SVGAGI. CDR3 length: 13 amino acids. CDR3 residues: CASSYDLNQPQHF. CDR3 in DNA: TGTGCCAGCAGTTACGACCTAAATCAGCCCCAGCATTTT.